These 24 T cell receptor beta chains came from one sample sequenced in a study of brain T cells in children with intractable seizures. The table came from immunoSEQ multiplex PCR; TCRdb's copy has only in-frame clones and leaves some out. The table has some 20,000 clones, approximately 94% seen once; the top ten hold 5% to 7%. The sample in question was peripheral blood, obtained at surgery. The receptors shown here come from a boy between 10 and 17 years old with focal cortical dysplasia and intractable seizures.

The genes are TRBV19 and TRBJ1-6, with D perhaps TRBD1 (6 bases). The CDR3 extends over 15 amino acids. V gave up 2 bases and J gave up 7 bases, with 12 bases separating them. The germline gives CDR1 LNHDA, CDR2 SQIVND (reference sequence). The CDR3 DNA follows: TGTGCCAGTAGTATAACAGGGCAGAGGAATTCACCCCTCCACTTT. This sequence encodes CASSITGQRNSPLHF.

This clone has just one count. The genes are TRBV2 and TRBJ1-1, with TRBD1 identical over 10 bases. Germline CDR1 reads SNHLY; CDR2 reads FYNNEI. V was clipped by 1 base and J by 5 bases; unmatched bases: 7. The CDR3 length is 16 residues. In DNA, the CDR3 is TGTGCCAGCAGTGAAGTATCCCGGACAGGGGGAACTGAAGCTTTCTTT. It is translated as CASSEVSRTGGTEAFF.

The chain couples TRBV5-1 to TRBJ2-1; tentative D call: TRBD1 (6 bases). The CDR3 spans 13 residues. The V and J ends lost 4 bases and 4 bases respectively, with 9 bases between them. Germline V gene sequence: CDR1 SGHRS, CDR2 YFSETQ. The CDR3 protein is CASSHTGYNEQFF. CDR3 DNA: TGCGCCAGCAGCCACACAGGGTACAATGAGCAGTTCTTC.

The CDR3 reads CASSAGPYNSPLHF. CDR3 DNA: TGTGCCAGCAGCGCCGGGCCCTATAATTCACCCCTCCACTTT. V is TRBV6-5 and J is TRBJ1-6; D is undetermined. This CDR3 comprises 14 residues. V shed 6 bases and J shed 2 bases, with 8 bases lying between them. Germline lookup yields CDR1 MNHEY and CDR2 SVGAGI.

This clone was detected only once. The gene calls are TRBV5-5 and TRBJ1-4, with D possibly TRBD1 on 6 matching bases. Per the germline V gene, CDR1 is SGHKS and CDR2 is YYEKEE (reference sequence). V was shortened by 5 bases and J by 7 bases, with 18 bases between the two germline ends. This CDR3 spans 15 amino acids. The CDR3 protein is CASRGHREEGEKLFF. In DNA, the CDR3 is TGTGCCAGCAGAGGACACAGGGAGGAAGGTGAAAAACTGTTTTTT.

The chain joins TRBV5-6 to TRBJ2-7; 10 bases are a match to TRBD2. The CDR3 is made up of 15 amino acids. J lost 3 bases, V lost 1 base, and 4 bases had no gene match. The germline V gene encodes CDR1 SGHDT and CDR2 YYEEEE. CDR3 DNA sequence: TGTGCCAGCAGCTTGTCTCTAGCGGGGGTCTACGAGCAGTACTTC. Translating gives CASSLSLAGVYEQYF.

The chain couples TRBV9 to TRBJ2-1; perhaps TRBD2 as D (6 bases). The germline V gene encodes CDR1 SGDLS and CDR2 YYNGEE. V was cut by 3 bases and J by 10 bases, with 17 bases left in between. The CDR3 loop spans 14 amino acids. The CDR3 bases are TGTGCCAGCAGCGCGGGACTTCCTATTTCCGAGCAGTTCTTC. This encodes CASSAGLPISEQFF.

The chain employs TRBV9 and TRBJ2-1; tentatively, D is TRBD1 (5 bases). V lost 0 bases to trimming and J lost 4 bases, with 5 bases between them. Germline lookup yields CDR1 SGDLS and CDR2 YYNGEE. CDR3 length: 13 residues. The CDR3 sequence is CASSVGQYNEQFF. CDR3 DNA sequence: TGTGCCAGCAGCGTAGGACAGTACAATGAGCAGTTCTTC.

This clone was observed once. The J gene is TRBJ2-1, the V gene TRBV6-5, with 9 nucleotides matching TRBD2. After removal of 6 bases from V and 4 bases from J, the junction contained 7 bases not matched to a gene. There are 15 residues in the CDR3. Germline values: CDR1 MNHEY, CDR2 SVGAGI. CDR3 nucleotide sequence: TGTGCCAGCAGATCAGCGGGAGGCGGATACAATGAGCAGTTCTTC. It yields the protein CASRSAGGGYNEQFF.

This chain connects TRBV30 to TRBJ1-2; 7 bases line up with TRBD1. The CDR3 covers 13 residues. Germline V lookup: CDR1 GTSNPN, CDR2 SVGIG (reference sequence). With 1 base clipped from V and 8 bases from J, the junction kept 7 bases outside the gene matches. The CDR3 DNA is TGTGCCTGGAGTGCGAAGGGGGCGGGCGGCTACACCTTC. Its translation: CAWSAKGAGGYTF.

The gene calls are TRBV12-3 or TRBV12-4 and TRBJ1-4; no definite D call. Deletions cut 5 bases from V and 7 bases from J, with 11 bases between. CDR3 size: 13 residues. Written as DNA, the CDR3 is TGTGCCAGCAGTCCCCTTCGTAGTGAAAAACTGTTTTTT. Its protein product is CASSPLRSEKLFF.

In DNA form, the CDR3 reads TGTGCCAGCTCACCGACTAGCGGGGCCTACGAGCAGTACGTC. As protein: CASSPTSGAYEQYV. J is TRBJ2-7 and V is TRBV18; 11 bases match TRBD2. There are 14 residues in the CDR3. Germline values: CDR1 KGHSH, CDR2 LQKENI. Unmatched junction bases numbered 0, after V lost 3 bases and J lost 2 bases.

The CDR3 loop reads CASSTNQRENTGELFF. The CDR3 coding sequence is TGTGCCAGCAGCACAAACCAGCGGGAGAACACCGGGGAGCTGTTTTTT. The chain carries TRBV9 and TRBJ2-2; 7 bases align to TRBD2. V was pared by 4 bases and J by 1 base, with 7 bases of the junction left unmatched. In germline, CDR1 is SGDLS, CDR2 YYNGEE. This CDR3 comprises 16 residues.

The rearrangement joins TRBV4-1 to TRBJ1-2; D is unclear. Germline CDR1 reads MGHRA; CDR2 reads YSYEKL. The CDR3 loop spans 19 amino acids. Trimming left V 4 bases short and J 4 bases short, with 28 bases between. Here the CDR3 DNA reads TGCGCCAGCAGCCGACAAATATGGGAAGACACAAGAAGGTCCTATGGCTACACCTTC. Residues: CASSRQIWEDTRRSYGYTF.

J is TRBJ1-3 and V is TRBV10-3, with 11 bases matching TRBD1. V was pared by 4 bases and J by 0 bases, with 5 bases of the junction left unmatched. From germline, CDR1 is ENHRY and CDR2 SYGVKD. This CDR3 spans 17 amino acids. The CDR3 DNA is TGTGCCATCAGTGCCGGGACAGGGGGTTCCTCTGGAAACACCATATATTTT. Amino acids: CAISAGTGGSSGNTIYF.

CDR3 amino acids: CASSLNRGGRTEAFF. CDR3 sequence (DNA): TGTGCCAGCAGTTTGAACAGGGGGGGGAGGACTGAAGCTTTCTTT. V gene TRBV6-5 combines with J gene TRBJ1-1; 8 bases agree with TRBD1. After removal of 4 bases from V and 5 bases from J, the junction contained 9 bases not matched to a gene. This CDR3 is 15 amino acids long. Looked up from germline, CDR1 is MNHEY and CDR2 is SVGAGI.

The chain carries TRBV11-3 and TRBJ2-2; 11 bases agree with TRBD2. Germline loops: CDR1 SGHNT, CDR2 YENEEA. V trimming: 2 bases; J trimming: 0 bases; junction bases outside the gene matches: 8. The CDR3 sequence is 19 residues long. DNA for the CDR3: TGTGCCAGCAGCTTACGGACTAGCGGGTCTTCTGCGAACACCGGGGAGCTGTTTTTT. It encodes CASSLRTSGSSANTGELFF.

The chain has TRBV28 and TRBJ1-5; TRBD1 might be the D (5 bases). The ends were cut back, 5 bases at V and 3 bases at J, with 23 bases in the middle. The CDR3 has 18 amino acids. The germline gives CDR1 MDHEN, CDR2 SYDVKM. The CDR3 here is CASSLRGPRAAINQPQHF. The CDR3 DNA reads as TGTGCCAGCAGTCTAAGGGGCCCCCGGGCAGCCATCAATCAGCCCCAGCATTTT.

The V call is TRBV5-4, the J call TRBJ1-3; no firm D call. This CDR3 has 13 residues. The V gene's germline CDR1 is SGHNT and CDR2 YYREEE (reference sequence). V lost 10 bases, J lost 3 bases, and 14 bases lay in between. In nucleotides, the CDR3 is TGTGCCTGTTCTGCCTCCTATGGAAACACCATATATTTT. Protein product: CACSASYGNTIYF.

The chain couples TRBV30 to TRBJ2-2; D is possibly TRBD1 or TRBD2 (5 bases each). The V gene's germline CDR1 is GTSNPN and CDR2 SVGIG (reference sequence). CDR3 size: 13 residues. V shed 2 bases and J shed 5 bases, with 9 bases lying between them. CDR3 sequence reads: CAWSLEGTGELFF. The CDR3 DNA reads TGTGCCTGGAGTCTTGAGGGGACCGGGGAGCTGTTTTTT.

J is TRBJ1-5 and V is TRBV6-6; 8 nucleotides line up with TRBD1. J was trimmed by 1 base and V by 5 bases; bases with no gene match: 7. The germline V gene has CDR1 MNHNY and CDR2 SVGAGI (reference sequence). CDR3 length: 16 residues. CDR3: CASSRGQGGSNQPQHF. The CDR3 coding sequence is TGTGCCAGCAGTCGAGGACAGGGTGGCAGCAATCAGCCCCAGCATTTT.

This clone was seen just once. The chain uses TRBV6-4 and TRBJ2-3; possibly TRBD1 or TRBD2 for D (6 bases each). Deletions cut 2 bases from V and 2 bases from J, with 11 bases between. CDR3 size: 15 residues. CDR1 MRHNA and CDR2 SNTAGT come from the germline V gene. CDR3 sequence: CASSDGGLDTDTQYF. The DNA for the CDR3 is TGTGCCAGCAGTGACGGGGGGCTTGACACAGATACGCAGTATTTT.

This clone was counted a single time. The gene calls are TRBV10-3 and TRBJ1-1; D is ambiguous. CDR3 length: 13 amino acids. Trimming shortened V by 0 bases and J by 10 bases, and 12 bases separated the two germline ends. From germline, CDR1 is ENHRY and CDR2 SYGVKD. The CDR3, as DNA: TGTGCCATCAGTGAGTCCCGCGGCCTCGGAGCTTTCTTT. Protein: CAISESRGLGAFF.

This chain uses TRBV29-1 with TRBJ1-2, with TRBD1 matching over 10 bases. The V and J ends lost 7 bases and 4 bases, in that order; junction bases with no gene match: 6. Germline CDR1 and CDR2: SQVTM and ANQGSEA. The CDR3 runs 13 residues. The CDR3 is CSARTGGFYGYTF. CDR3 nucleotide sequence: TGCAGCGCCCGGACAGGGGGGTTCTATGGCTACACCTTC.